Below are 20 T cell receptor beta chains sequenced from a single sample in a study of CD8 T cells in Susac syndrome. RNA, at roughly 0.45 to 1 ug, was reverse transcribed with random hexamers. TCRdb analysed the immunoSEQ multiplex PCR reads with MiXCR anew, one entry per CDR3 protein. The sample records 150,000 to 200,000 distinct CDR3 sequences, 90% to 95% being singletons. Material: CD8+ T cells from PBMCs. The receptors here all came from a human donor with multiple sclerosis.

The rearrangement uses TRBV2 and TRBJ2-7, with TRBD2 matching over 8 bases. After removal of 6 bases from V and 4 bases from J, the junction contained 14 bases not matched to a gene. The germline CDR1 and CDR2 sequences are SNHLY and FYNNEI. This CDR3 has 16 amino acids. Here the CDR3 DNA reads TGTGCCAGCAGCCCTACTAGCGGCCGGACGCCATACGAGCAGTACTTC. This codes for CASSPTSGRTPYEQYF.

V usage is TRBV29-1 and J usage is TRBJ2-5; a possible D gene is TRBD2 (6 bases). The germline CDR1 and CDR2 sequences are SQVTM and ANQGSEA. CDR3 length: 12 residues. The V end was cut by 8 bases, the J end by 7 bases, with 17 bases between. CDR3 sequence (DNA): TGCAGCACCTCCGGCCTGGGAGGGACCCAGTACTTC. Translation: CSTSGLGGTQYF.

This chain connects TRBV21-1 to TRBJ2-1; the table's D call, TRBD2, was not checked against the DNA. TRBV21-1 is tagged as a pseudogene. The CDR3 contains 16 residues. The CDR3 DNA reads TGTGCCAGCAGCAGCTCCGGACTAGCGGGAGGGGATGAGCAGTTCTTC. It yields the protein CASSSSGLAGGDEQFF.

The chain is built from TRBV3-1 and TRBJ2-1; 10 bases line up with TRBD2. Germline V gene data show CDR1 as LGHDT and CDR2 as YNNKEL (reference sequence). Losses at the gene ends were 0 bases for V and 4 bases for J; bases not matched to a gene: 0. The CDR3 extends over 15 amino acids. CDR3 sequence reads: CASSQDSGRYNEQFF. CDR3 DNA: TGTGCCAGCAGCCAAGATAGCGGGAGGTACAATGAGCAGTTCTTC.

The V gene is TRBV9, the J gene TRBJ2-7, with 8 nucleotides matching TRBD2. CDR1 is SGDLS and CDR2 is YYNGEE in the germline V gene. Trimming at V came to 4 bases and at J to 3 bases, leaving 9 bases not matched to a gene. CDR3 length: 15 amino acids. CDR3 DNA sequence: TGTGCCAGCAGCCCCCTTGCCCTAGCGGGCTACGAGCAGTACTTC. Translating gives CASSPLALAGYEQYF.

In DNA form, the CDR3 reads TGTGCCAGCAGTTACGGGTCCGAGCAGTACTTC. It codes for CASSYGSEQYF. J is TRBJ2-7 and V is TRBV6-5; the D is unclear. Trimming removed 2 bases at V and 6 bases at J, with 5 bases between. Germline lookup yields CDR1 MNHEY and CDR2 SVGAGI. This CDR3 has 11 amino acids.

The CDR3 spells CASSLTGGRQPQHF. The CDR3 nucleotides read TGTGCCAGCTCACTAACAGGGGGACGTCAGCCCCAGCATTTT. The chain recombines TRBV18 with TRBJ1-5; 8 bases are a match to TRBD1. The CDR3 extends over 14 amino acids. Trimming removed 4 bases from V and 6 bases from J; junction bases left unmatched: 5. The germline gives CDR1 KGHSH, CDR2 LQKENI.

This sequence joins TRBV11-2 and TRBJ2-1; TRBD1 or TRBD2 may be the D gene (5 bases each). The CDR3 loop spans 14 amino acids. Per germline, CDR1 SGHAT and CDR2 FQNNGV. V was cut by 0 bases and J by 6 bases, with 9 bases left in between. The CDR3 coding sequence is TGTGCCAGCAGCTTAGACGCAGGGACCAATGAGCAGTTCTTC. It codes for CASSLDAGTNEQFF.

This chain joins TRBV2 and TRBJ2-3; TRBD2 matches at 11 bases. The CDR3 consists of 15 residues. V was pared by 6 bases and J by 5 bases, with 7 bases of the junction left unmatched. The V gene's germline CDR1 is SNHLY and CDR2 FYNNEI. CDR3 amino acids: CASRVSGGAGDTQYF. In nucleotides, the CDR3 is TGTGCCAGCAGGGTTAGCGGGGGGGCCGGAGATACGCAGTATTTT.

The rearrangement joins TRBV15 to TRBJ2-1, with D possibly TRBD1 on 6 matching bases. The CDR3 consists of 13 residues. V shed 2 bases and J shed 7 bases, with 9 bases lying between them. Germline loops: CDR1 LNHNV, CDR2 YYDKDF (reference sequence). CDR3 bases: TGTGCCACCAGCAGACAGGGGTGGAATGAGCAGTTCTTC. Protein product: CATSRQGWNEQFF.

This CDR3 is CILSQPAEVYEQYF. CDR3 in DNA: TGCATCCTGAGCCAACCAGCGGAGGTCTACGAGCAGTACTTC. This sequence joins TRBV29-1 and TRBJ2-7; D perhaps matches TRBD2 (5 bases). Germline V gene data show CDR1 as SQVTM and CDR2 as ANQGSEA. This CDR3 has 14 residues.

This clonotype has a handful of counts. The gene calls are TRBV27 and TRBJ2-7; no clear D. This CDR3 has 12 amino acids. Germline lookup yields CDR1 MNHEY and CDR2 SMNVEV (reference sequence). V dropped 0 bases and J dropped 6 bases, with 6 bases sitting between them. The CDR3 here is CASSLSGREQYF. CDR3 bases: TGTGCCAGCAGTTTATCCGGTCGCGAGCAGTACTTC.

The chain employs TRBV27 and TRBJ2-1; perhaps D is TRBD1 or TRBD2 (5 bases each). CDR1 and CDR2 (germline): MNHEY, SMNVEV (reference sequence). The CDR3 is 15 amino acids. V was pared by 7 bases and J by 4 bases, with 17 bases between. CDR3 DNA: TGTGCCAGCAAGGGCCCGGGACCGTCATACAATGAGCAGTTCTTC. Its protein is CASKGPGPSYNEQFF.

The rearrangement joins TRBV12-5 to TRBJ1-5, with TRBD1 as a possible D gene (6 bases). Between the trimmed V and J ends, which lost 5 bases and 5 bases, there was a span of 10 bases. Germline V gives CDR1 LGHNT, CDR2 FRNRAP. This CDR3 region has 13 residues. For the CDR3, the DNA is TGTGCTAGTGGTCCCCCAGGGGATCAGCCCCAGCATTTT. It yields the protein CASGPPGDQPQHF.

CDR3 sequence reads: CAWSPVGSGNTIYF. CDR3 DNA sequence: TGTGCCTGGAGTCCCGTAGGATCTGGAAACACCATATATTTT. The gene calls are TRBV30 and TRBJ1-3; D uncertain. The V gene lost 2 bases and the J gene lost 1 base, with 9 bases spanning the gap. The CDR3 totals 14 residues. The germline gives CDR1 GTSNPN, CDR2 SVGIG (reference sequence). The entire variable domain, with the rest obtained from reference TRBV30 and TRBJ1-3, is as follows: SQTIHQWPATLVQPVGSPLSLECTVEGTSNPNLYWYRQAAGRGLQLLFYSVGIGQISSEVPQNLSASRPQDRQFILSSKKLLLSDSGFYLCAWSPVGSGNTIYFGEGSWLTVV.

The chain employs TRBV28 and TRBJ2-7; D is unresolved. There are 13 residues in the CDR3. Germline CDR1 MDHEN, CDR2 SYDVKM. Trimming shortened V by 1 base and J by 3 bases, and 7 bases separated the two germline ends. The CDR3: CASSLYSNYEQYF. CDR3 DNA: TGTGCCAGCAGTTTATACTCGAACTACGAGCAGTACTTC.

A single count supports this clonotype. Here the CDR3 reads CASSLSGSEETQYF. As DNA, the CDR3 is TGTGCCAGCAGTTTATCTGGTAGCGAAGAGACCCAGTACTTC. The V and J genes are TRBV28 and TRBJ2-5, with D perhaps TRBD2 (5 bases). The V gene's germline CDR1 is MDHEN and CDR2 SYDVKM. CDR3 length: 14 residues. The V end was cut by 1 base, the J end by 3 bases, with 9 bases between.

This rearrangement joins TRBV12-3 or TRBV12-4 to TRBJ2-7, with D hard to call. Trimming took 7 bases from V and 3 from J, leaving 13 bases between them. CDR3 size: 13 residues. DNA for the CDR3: TGTGCCAGCACCCCCGCGGCTAACTACGAGCAGTACTTC. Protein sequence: CASTPAANYEQYF.

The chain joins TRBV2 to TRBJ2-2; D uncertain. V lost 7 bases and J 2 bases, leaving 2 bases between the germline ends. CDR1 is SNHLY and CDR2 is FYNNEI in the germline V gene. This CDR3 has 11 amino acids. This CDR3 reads CASTNTGELFF. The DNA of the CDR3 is TGTGCCAGCACCAACACCGGGGAGCTGTTTTTT.

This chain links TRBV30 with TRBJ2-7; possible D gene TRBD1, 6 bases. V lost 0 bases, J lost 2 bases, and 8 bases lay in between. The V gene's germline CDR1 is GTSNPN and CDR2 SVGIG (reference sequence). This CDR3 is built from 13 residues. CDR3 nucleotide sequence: TGTGCCTGGAGTGTTGGACAGACCTACGAGCAGTACTTC. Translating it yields CAWSVGQTYEQYF.